The 16 T cell receptor beta chains below come from one sample, sequenced in a study of blood T cell repertoires in COVID-19 (dated by TCRdb to the early 2020s). The library was made by the immunoSEQ multiplex PCR assay. Imported from immuneACCESS, the table was reduced by TCRdb to in-frame sequences with V and J called. These copies leave out some clones; in studies compared against another copy, an unresolved V gene accounts for under half, and the cause of the remainder is not known. This sample has roughly 190,000 clones in its table, and approximately 90% of those were observed once. Of the sample, approximately 0.48% falls within the top ten clones. The sample comprised peripheral blood. Every receptor here comes from a man in his fifties or sixties with acute or convalescent COVID-19.

The chain links TRBV2 to TRBJ2-3, with a weak D call TRBD2 (6 bases). Deletions cut 5 bases from V and 1 base from J, with 13 bases between. The CDR3 has 15 residues. Germline CDR1 is SNHLY and CDR2 is FYNNEI. In DNA, the CDR3 is TGTGCCAGCAGTTATCTAGCGAGTGGCACAGATACGCAGTATTTT. Encoded protein: CASSYLASGTDTQYF.

This clone was recorded a few times. V and J are TRBV5-1 and TRBJ2-1; a possible D gene is TRBD1 (6 bases). Germline CDR1 and CDR2: SGHRS and YFSETQ. The V and J ends lost 0 bases and 1 base respectively, with 8 bases between them. The CDR3 contains 15 residues. The CDR3, as DNA: TGCGCCAGCAGCTTGGGGGACACATCCTACAATGAGCAGTTCTTC. Its translation is CASSLGDTSYNEQFF. Looking up the rest from reference TRBV5-1 and TRBJ2-1 gives the full variable domain: KAGVTQTPRYLIKTRGQQVTLSCSPISGHRSVSWYQQTPGQGLQFLFEYFSETQRNKGNFPGRFSGRQFSNSRSEMNVSTLELGDSALYLCASSLGDTSYNEQFFGPGTRLTVL.

The rearrangement uses TRBV5-1 and TRBJ2-5; TRBD2 matches at 7 bases. The V gene end was trimmed by 5 bases and the J gene end by 4 bases; junction bases not matched to a gene: 8. CDR3 length: 14 amino acids. Looked up from germline, CDR1 is SGHRS and CDR2 is YFSETQ. CDR3 residues: CASRSGRAAETQYF. The CDR3 DNA is TGCGCCAGCAGAAGTGGGAGGGCCGCAGAGACCCAGTACTTC.

This sequence joins TRBV18 and TRBJ1-5, with 8 positions matching TRBD1. The CDR3 consists of 15 residues. Germline lookup yields CDR1 KGHSH and CDR2 LQKENI. V lost 3 bases, J lost 4 bases, and 5 bases stayed unmatched. CDR3 nucleotides: TGTGCCAGCTCACCGGGACAGGTTGGGAATCAGCCCCAGCATTTT. Amino acid sequence: CASSPGQVGNQPQHF.

This chain connects TRBV4-2 to TRBJ1-3, with D unresolved. The ends were cut back, 7 bases at V and 2 bases at J, with 15 bases in the middle. In germline, CDR1 is LGHNA, CDR2 YNFKEQ. There are 15 residues in the CDR3. The CDR3 DNA reads as TGTGCCAGCACCCCGCAGGAGGTTACTGGAAACACCATATATTTT. Amino acids: CASTPQEVTGNTIYF.

The V call is TRBV7-9, the J call TRBJ2-3; TRBD2 might be the D (7 bases). Germline V gene lookup returns CDR1 SEHNR and CDR2 FQNEAQ (reference sequence). Trimming removed 6 bases at V and 5 bases at J, with 18 bases between. The CDR3 consists of 15 residues. The CDR3 region has the DNA TGTGCCAGCAGTCCCCGACGGGGGGCGGTAGATACGCAGTATTTT. Translation: CASSPRRGAVDTQYF.

The chain joins TRBV15 to TRBJ2-1; 10 bases align to TRBD2. CDR1 and CDR2 from the germline V gene are LNHNV and YYDKDF (reference sequence). The CDR3 has 15 residues. V dropped 3 bases and J dropped 9; count of bases not matched to a gene: 8. DNA of the CDR3: TGTGCCACCAGCAGCTCGGTCCAGCGGGAGGGTGAGCAGTTCTTC. It translates to CATSSSVQREGEQFF.

The genes are TRBV28 and TRBJ2-1; D possibly corresponds to TRBD2 (5 bases). V lost 3 bases and J 7 bases, leaving 10 bases between the germline ends. CDR3 size: 13 residues. Per the germline V gene, CDR1 is MDHEN and CDR2 is SYDVKM. CDR3 nucleotide sequence: TGTGCCAGCAGTTTGCTAGCTAGGAATGAGCAGTTCTTC. Its translation is CASSLLARNEQFF.

The genes are TRBV19 and TRBJ1-4, with 7 bases that match TRBD1. J lost 2 bases, V lost 5 bases, and 5 bases had no gene match. Germline values: CDR1 LNHDA, CDR2 SQIVND (reference sequence). The CDR3 is 15 residues long. The CDR3 DNA reads as TGTGCCAGTAGTGTGACAGGGTCGACTAATGAAAAACTGTTTTTT. Its protein is CASSVTGSTNEKLFF.

The chain has TRBV4-1 and TRBJ2-7; 7 nucleotides line up with TRBD2. The V gene end was trimmed by 1 base and the J gene end by 8 bases; junction bases not matched to a gene: 11. CDR1 is MGHRA, CDR2 YSYEKL, per germline. This CDR3 is 15 amino acids long. In DNA, the CDR3 is TGCGCCAGCAGCCAAGTAGTCGGACTAGAAAGTAAGCAGTACGTC. It is translated as CASSQVVGLESKQYV.

V gene TRBV5-1 combines with J gene TRBJ2-3, with 13 bases that match TRBD2. The germline V gene encodes CDR1 SGHRS and CDR2 YFSETQ. V dropped 2 bases and J dropped 5; count of bases not matched to a gene: 5. The CDR3 is 16 amino acids. CDR3 protein: CASSFGTSGEGDTQYF. The CDR3 DNA follows: TGCGCCAGCAGCTTCGGGACTAGCGGGGAGGGAGATACGCAGTATTTT.

The chain has TRBV28 and TRBJ1-1, with D maybe TRBD1 (6 bases). V lost 5 bases and J lost 1, with 17 bases in between. The CDR3 has 16 residues. CDR1 and CDR2 from the germline V gene are MDHEN and SYDVKM. The CDR3 nucleotides read TGTGCCAGCAGTAGTACCTTTCAGGGGCCGAACACTGAAGCTTTCTTT. It is translated as CASSSTFQGPNTEAFF.

The chain uses TRBV7-6 and TRBJ1-1; TRBD1 matches at 10 bases. Germline loops: CDR1 SGHVS, CDR2 FNYEAQ. The V segment lost 5 bases and the J segment 7 bases; nucleotides outside the gene matches: 10. This CDR3 spans 15 amino acids. The CDR3 DNA sequence: TGTGCCAGCAGCCCCGGACAGGGGGTGGTGGGTGAAGCTTTCTTT. Translating it yields CASSPGQGVVGEAFF. Supplemented by reference TRBV7-6 and TRBJ1-1, the full variable domain reads GAGVSQSPRYKVTKRGQDVALRCDPISGHVSLYWYRQALGQGPEFLTYFNYEAQQDKSGLPNDRFSAERPEGSISTLTIQRTEQRDSAMYRCASSPGQGVVGEAFFGQGTRLTVV.

The chain employs TRBV28 and TRBJ1-6, with D possibly being TRBD1 (5 bases). The CDR3 is made up of 13 amino acids. The germline V gene has CDR1 MDHEN and CDR2 SYDVKM. The ends were cut back, 8 bases at V and 9 bases at J, with 14 bases in the middle. The CDR3 coding sequence is TGTGCCAGCCGTGGAGGGAGGGGTTCACCCCTCCACTTT. Translated: CASRGGRGSPLHF.

The chain recombines TRBV27 with TRBJ2-4; TRBD2 might be the D (7 bases). This CDR3 comprises 19 residues. Germline V gene data show CDR1 as MNHEY and CDR2 as SMNVEV (reference sequence). Trimming pared 0 bases from V and 0 bases from J, leaving 18 bases between. The CDR3 sequence is CASSLSYRRGQLAKNIQYF. CDR3 nucleotides: TGTGCCAGCAGTTTATCATACCGGCGGGGGCAACTAGCCAAAAACATTCAGTACTTC.

The V call is TRBV28, the J call TRBJ2-1; 10 bases are a match to TRBD2. This CDR3 is 15 amino acids long. Germline V gene data show CDR1 as MDHEN and CDR2 as SYDVKM. Trimming took 6 bases from V and 3 from J; bases not matched to a gene: 5. This CDR3 is CASSRAGGVYNEQFF. DNA for the CDR3: TGTGCCAGCAGCCGAGCGGGAGGGGTCTACAATGAGCAGTTCTTC.